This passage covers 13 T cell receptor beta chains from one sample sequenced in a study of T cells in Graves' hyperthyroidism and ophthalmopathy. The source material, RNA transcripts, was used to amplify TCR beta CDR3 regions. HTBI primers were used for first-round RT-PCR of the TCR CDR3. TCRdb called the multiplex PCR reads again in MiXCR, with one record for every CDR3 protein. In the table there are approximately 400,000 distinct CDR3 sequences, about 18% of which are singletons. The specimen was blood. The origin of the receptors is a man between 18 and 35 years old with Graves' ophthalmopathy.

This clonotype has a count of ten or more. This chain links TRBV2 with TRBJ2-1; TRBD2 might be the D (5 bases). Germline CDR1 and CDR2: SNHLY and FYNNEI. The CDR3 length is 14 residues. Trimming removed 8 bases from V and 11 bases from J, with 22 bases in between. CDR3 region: CASAEGREQSKQFF. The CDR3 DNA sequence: TGTGCCAGCGCCGAAGGTAGGGAGCAATCAAAGCAGTTCTTC.

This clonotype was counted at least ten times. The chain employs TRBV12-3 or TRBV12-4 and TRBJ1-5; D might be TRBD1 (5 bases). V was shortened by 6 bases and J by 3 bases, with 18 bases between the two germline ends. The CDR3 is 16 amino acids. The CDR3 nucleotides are TGTGCCAGCAGCGTCGGGGGAGGGAATAACAATCAGCCCCAGCATTTT. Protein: CASSVGGGNNNQPQHF.

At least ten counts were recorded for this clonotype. The CDR3 protein is CASSGGGRGTDTQYF. The CDR3 nucleotides are TGTGCCAGCAGCGGAGGGGGTAGAGGCACAGATACGCAGTATTTT. V usage is TRBV9 and J usage is TRBJ2-3; perhaps TRBD1 as D (6 bases). CDR1 SGDLS and CDR2 YYNGEE come from the germline V gene. The V end lost 3 bases, the J end lost 1 base, and 12 bases lay between the germline ends. This CDR3 has 15 amino acids.

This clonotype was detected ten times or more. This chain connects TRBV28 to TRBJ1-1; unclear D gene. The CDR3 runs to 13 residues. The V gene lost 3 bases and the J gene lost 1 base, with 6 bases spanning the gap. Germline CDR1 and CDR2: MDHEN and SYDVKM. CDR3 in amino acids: CASSFWGNTEAFF. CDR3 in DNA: TGTGCCAGCAGTTTTTGGGGGAACACTGAAGCTTTCTTT.

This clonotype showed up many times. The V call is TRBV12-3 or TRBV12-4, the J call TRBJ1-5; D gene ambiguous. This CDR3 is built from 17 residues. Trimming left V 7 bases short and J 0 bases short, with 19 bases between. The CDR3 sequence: CASTSFKWGNSNQPQHF. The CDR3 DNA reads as TGTGCCAGCACCTCCTTCAAATGGGGAAATAGCAATCAGCCCCAGCATTTT.

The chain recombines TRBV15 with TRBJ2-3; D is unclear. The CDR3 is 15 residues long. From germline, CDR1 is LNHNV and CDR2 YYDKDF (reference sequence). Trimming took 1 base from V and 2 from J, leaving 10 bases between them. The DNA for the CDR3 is TGTGCCACCAGCAGAGCGGCCGACCTCACAGATACGCAGTATTTT. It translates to CATSRAADLTDTQYF.

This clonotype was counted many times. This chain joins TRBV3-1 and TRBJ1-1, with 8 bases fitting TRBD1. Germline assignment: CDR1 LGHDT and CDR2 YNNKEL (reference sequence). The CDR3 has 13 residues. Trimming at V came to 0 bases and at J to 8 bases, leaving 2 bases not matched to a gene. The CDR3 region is CASSQDAGGEAFF. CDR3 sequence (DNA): TGTGCCAGCAGCCAAGACGCAGGGGGCGAAGCTTTCTTT.

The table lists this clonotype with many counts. CDR3 region: CASSQDMPISGTEAFF. The CDR3 DNA follows: TGTGCCAGCAGCCAAGATATGCCCATAAGCGGGACTGAAGCTTTCTTT. The V gene is TRBV3-1, the J gene TRBJ1-1; no firm D call. V shed 0 bases and J shed 5 bases, with 16 bases lying between them. The CDR3 has 16 residues. Germline assignment: CDR1 LGHDT and CDR2 YNNKEL (reference sequence).

CDR3 in DNA: TGTGCCAGCAGCTCCGGCCGCATAAAATATGGCTACACCTTC. Translated: CASSSGRIKYGYTF. The chain is built from TRBV7-9 and TRBJ1-2; no definite D call. V lost 4 bases and J 5 bases, leaving 14 bases between the germline ends. Germline loops: CDR1 SEHNR, CDR2 FQNEAQ (reference sequence). The CDR3 length is 14 residues.

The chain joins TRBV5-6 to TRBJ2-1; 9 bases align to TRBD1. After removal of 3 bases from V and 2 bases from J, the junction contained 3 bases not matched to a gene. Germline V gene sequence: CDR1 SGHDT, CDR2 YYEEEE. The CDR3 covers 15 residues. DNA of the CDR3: TGTGCCAGCAGCTGGGGGACAGGGACCTACAATGAGCAGTTCTTC. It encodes CASSWGTGTYNEQFF.

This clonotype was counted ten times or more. CDR3 coding DNA: TGTGCCAGCACCGCGGGAAGGGTCGGCGGCTACACCTTC. This sequence encodes CASTAGRVGGYTF. The chain has TRBV7-9 and TRBJ1-2, with unresolved D. This CDR3 spans 13 amino acids. The ends were cut back, 7 bases at V and 8 bases at J, with 17 bases in the middle. The germline V gene encodes CDR1 SEHNR and CDR2 FQNEAQ (reference sequence).

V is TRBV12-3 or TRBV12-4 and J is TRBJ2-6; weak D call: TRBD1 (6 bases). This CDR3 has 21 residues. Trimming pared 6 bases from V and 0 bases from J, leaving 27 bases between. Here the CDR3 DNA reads TGTGCCAGCAGCGCCCCTAAACAGGGTCCAGCGCCCTCCTCTGGGGCCAACGTCCTGACTTTC. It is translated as CASSAPKQGPAPSSGANVLTF.

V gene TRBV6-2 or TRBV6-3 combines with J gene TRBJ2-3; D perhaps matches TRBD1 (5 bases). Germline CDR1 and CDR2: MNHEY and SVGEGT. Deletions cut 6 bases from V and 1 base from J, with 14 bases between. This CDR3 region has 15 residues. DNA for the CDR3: TGTGCCAGCAGGGAGAACAGGTTCCGCACAGATACGCAGTATTTT. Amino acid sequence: CASRENRFRTDTQYF.